This T cell receptor beta chain is from a study of blood T cell repertoires in COVID-19. Study overall: Donors in the United States, Italy and Spain gave samples during acute or convalescent COVID-19. The analysed material was cDNA or gDNA that came from T cells, B-cell-depleted T cells, or PBMCs.

Living in about two dozen US areas, the participants were between about 18 and 90 years of age. Under the authors' procedure: How many nucleated cells were present was estimated from reference gene primer amplification. Profiled with immunoSEQ multiplex PCR; TCRdb holds only in-frame clones, not every one. V and J calls and clone size follow that table, whereas D and trimming were derived from the DNA. The sample consists of roughly 400,000 clones, around 90% of them appearing once. V was trimmed by 4 bases and J by 7 bases, leaving 10 bases between them. The CDR3 has 12 residues. Germline V lookup: CDR1 LNHDA, CDR2 SQIVND (reference sequence).

The sample was PBMCs or T cells enriched from blood (not recorded which). The genes are TRBV19 and TRBJ1-2, with TRBD1 as a possible D gene (6 bases). This receptor was identified in a man aged 18-30 years who had recovered from COVID-19. The CDR3 DNA is TGTGCCAGTAGTAGCACAGGGTTTGGCTACACCTTC. Protein: CASSSTGFGYTF.